The 10 T cell receptor beta chains in this list originate from one sample, sequenced in a study of blood T cell repertoires in COVID-19. Here immunoSEQ multiplex PCR was the method, and the copy in TCRdb shows in-frame clones only, minus some. The sample carries 150,000 to 200,000 clones, approximately 87% recorded once. The sample taken for sequencing was peripheral blood. Receptors originate from a woman in her sixties or seventies with acute or convalescent COVID-19.

The chain joins TRBV9 to TRBJ2-2, with TRBD2 matching over 9 bases. Per the germline V gene, CDR1 is SGDLS and CDR2 is YYNGEE. The CDR3 consists of 17 residues. V was clipped by 3 bases and J by 0 bases; unmatched bases: 6. The CDR3 loop reads CASSALAGGTNTGELFF. CDR3 DNA: TGTGCCAGCAGCGCCCTGGCGGGAGGGACGAACACCGGGGAGCTGTTTTTT. Full variable domain (outside the CDR3, taken from reference TRBV9 and TRBJ2-2): DSGVTQTPKHLITATGQRVTLRCSPRSGDLSVYWYQQSLDQGLQFLIQYYNGEERAKGNILERFSAQQFPDLHSELNLSSLELGDSALYFCASSALAGGTNTGELFFGEGSRLTVL.

The table lists this clone with a count of one. The chain has TRBV4-3 and TRBJ2-3; D is possibly TRBD1 (5 bases). Trimming cost V 0 bases and J 2 bases, with 12 bases left between them. Per the germline V gene, CDR1 is LGHNA and CDR2 is YSLEER. The CDR3 extends over 16 amino acids. The DNA for the CDR3 is TGCGCCAGCAGCCAAGATAAAGGGGCACACACAGATACGCAGTATTTT. Its protein is CASSQDKGAHTDTQYF.

This chain links TRBV4-1 with TRBJ1-4; 9 positions match TRBD1. There are 15 residues in the CDR3. CDR1 and CDR2 (germline): MGHRA, YSYEKL. Losses at the gene ends were 3 bases for V and 3 bases for J; bases not matched to a gene: 2. Here the CDR3 DNA reads TGCGCCAGCAGCCATAGGGACAGGGCTAATGAAAAACTGTTTTTT. Its translation: CASSHRDRANEKLFF.

The CDR3 DNA follows: TGTGCCAGTATGGGTAGGGGTGGCAATCAGCCCCAGCATTTT. Translated, it gives CASMGRGGNQPQHF. This chain uses TRBV19 with TRBJ1-5; a weak D match, TRBD1 (5 bases). Per the germline V gene, CDR1 is LNHDA and CDR2 is SQIVND (reference sequence). The CDR3 length is 14 residues. Deletions cut 7 bases from V and 2 bases from J, with 12 bases between.

The chain has TRBV5-1 and TRBJ2-2; 7 bases match TRBD2. Trimming removed 4 bases from V and 5 bases from J; junction bases left unmatched: 8. This CDR3 contains 15 residues. Germline CDR1 SGHRS, CDR2 YFSETQ. The CDR3 DNA sequence: TGCGCCAGCAGCCCGGGGCCCGGGGGGACCGGGGAGCTGTTTTTT. Protein sequence: CASSPGPGGTGELFF.

This clone was counted between two and nine times. V is TRBV6-1 and J is TRBJ2-7, with D tentatively TRBD1 (6 bases). The ends were cut back, 1 base at V and 6 bases at J, with 16 bases in the middle. Germline-derived CDR1 and CDR2 are MNHNS and SASEGT. The CDR3 length is 15 residues. CDR3 sequence: CASSEEGVVGGEQYF. The DNA for the CDR3 is TGTGCCAGCAGTGAAGAGGGGGTAGTCGGAGGCGAGCAGTACTTC.

The chain carries TRBV5-1 and TRBJ2-2; no firm D call. Looked up from germline, CDR1 is SGHRS and CDR2 is YFSETQ. CDR3 length: 16 amino acids. The V end was cut by 4 bases, the J end by 0 bases, with 13 bases between. The CDR3 sequence is CASSLTARANTGELFF. CDR3 coding DNA: TGCGCCAGCAGCCTCACAGCCAGAGCGAACACCGGGGAGCTGTTTTTT.

The rearrangement uses TRBV2 and TRBJ1-5; D is perhaps TRBD1 (6 bases). The CDR3 loop spans 14 amino acids. The germline gives CDR1 SNHLY, CDR2 FYNNEI. The V gene lost 5 bases and the J gene lost 3 bases, with 11 bases spanning the gap. CDR3 amino acids: CASSTQGNNQPQHF. In DNA form, the CDR3 reads TGTGCCAGCAGTACTCAGGGGAACAATCAGCCCCAGCATTTT.

This clone was counted between two and nine times. Relative to the germline gene, one junction end is altered; a read error may explain this. The rearrangement uses TRBV20-1 and TRBJ2-7, with 10 bases identical to TRBD1. Germline CDR1 is DFQATT and CDR2 is SNEGSKA (reference sequence). The CDR3 is made up of 13 amino acids. DNA for the CDR3: TGCAGTGCTAGTGGGACAGGGGAATCGTGGCCGTGCTTC. It encodes CSASGTGESWPCF.

The V gene is TRBV18, the J gene TRBJ2-5; 9 nucleotides line up with TRBD1. The germline V gene has CDR1 KGHSH and CDR2 LQKENI. CDR3 size: 14 residues. J was trimmed by 5 bases and V by 1 base; bases with no gene match: 2. The CDR3 loop reads CASSPRTGAETQYF. CDR3 DNA sequence: TGTGCCAGCTCACCACGGACAGGGGCGGAGACCCAGTACTTC.